This T cell receptor (beta chain) was found in a study of chronic HIV infection and antiretroviral therapy. TCRdb analysed the 5' RACE reads with MiXCR anew, one entry per CDR3 protein. The data hold fewer than 40,000 distinct CDR3 sequences, with approximately 7.4% observed a single time. This clonotype was seen at least ten times. V was clipped by 4 bases and J by 1 base, with 13 bases between them. CDR3 length: 15 amino acids. The germline V gene encodes CDR1 SGHDN and CDR2 FVKESK. This chain links TRBV14 with TRBJ1-2; D not resolved. The clonotype comes from an adult who had HIV and had not received antiretroviral therapy, or was an uninfected healthy control (not recorded which). The sequencing sample was made of peripheral blood. The CDR3 DNA reads as TGTGCCAGCAGCCTCCCCGGAGTTGGTAACTATGGCTACACCTTC. Translated: CASSLPGVGNYGYTF.